This T cell receptor (beta chain) was recorded in a study of human T cells and chemical hapten exposure. Points from the study as a whole: Sensitizing to DPC left TCRs with a frequency above 1 in 1000 unaltered.

Unique molecular identifiers were attached to individual cDNA molecules during library preparation. Original methodology: Counting gave a median of approximately 96,000 TCRs per sample, with values ranging from about 23,224 to 700,000. TCRdb reanalysed the 5' RACE reads using MiXCR and keeps one entry per CDR3 protein. It is TCRdb's table, rather than the study itself, that gives the V and J calls and clone size. The data hold around 100,000 distinct CDR3 sequences, with approximately 20% observed a single time. Trimming shortened V by 7 bases and J by 5 bases, and 13 bases separated the two germline ends. The CDR3 is 13 amino acids. The germline V gene has CDR1 SEHNR and CDR2 FQNEAQ (reference sequence). Before extraction, the whole blood was not fractionated, and total RNA was taken from it. In its sample, this clonotype was seen a few times. Its antigen is currently unknown.

V is TRBV7-9 and J is TRBJ2-3; D is ambiguous. The TCR originated in a human donor in good health. As DNA, the CDR3 is TGTGCCAGCACATACGGATCCCAAGATACGCAGTATTTT. Amino acids: CASTYGSQDTQYF.